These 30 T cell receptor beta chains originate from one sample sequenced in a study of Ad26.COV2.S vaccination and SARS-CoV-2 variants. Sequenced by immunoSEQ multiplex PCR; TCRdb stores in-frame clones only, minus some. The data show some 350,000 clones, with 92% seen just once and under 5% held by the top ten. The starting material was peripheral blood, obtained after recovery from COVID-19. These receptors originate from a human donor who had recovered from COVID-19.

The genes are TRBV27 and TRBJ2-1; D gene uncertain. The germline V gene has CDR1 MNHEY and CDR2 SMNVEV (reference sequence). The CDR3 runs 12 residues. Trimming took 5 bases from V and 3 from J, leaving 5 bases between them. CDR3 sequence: CASSADYNEQFF. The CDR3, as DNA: TGTGCCAGCAGTGCGGACTACAATGAGCAGTTCTTC.

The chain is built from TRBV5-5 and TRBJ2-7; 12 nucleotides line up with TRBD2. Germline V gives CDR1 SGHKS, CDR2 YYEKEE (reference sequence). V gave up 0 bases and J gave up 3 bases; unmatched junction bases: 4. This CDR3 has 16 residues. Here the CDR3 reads CASSLGLAGAYYEQYF. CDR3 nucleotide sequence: TGTGCCAGCAGCTTGGGACTAGCGGGGGCCTACTACGAGCAGTACTTC.

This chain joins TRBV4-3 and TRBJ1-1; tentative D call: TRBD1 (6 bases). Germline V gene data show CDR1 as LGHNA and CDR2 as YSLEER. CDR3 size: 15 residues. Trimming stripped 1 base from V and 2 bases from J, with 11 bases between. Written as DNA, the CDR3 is TGCGCCAGCAGCCAAGCTGGACAGTCCAACACTGAAGCTTTCTTT. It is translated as CASSQAGQSNTEAFF.

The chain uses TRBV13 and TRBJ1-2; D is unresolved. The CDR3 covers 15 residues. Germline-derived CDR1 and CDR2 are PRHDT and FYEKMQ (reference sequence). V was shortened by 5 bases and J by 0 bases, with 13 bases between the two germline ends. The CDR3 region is CASSPPRLANYGYTF. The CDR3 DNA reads TGTGCCAGCAGCCCCCCCCGGCTAGCTAACTATGGCTACACCTTC.

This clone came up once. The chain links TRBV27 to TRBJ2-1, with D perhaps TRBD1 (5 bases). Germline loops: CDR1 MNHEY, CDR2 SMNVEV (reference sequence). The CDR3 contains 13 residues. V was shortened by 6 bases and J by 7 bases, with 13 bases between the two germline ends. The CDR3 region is CASRTQGVNEQFF. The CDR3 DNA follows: TGTGCCAGCAGGACGCAAGGGGTTAATGAGCAGTTCTTC.

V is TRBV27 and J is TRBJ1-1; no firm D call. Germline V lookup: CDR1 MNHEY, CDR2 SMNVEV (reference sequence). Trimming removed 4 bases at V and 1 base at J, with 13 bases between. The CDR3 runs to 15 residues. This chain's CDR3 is CASSSPGEGNTEAFF. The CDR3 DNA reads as TGTGCCAGCAGTTCTCCGGGAGAAGGGAACACTGAAGCTTTCTTT.

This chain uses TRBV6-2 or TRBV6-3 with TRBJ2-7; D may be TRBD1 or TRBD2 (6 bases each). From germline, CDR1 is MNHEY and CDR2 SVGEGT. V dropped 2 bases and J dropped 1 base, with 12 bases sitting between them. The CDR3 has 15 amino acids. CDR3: CASSYRAGTSYEQYF. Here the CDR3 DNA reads TGTGCCAGCAGTTACCGGGCGGGGACATCCTACGAGCAGTACTTC.

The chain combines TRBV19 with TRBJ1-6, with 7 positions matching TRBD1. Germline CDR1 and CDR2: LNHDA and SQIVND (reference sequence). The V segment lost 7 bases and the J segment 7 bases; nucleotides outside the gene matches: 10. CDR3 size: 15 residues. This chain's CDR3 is CASTTDGTANSPLHF. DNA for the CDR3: TGTGCCAGTACAACCGATGGGACAGCCAATTCACCCCTCCACTTT.

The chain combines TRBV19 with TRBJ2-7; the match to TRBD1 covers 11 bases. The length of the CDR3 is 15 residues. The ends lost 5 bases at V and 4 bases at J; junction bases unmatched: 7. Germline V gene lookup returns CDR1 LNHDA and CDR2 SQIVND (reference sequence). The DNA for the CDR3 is TGTGCCAGTAGTCCCCAGGGACAGGGGGGGTACGAGCAGTACTTC. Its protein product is CASSPQGQGGYEQYF.

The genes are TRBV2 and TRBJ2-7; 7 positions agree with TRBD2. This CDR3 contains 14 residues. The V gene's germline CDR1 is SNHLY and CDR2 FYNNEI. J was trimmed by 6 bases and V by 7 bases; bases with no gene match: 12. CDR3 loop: CASMTGTIRSEQYF. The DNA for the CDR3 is TGTGCCAGCATGACCGGGACTATTCGGAGCGAGCAGTACTTC.

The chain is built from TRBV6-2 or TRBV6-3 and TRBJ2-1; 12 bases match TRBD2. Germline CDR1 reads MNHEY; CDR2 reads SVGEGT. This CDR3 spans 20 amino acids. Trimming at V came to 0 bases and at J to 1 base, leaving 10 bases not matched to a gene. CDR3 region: CASSYSKLAGGLSSYNEQFF. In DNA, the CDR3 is TGTGCCAGCAGTTACTCGAAGCTAGCGGGGGGGCTAAGTTCCTACAATGAGCAGTTCTTC.

CDR3 sequence (DNA): TGCGCCAGCAGCCAAAAGACAGTTGGGTTTAATGGCTACACCTTC. Translating gives CASSQKTVGFNGYTF. The chain uses TRBV5-1 and TRBJ1-2; tentatively, D is TRBD1 (5 bases). Per the germline V gene, CDR1 is SGHRS and CDR2 is YFSETQ. The CDR3 totals 15 residues. V lost 4 bases to trimming and J lost 6 bases, with 19 bases between them.

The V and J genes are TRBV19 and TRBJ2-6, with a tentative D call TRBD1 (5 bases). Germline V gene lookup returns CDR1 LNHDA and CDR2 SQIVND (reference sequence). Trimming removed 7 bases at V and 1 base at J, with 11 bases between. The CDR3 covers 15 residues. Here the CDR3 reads CASNPRTSGANVLTF. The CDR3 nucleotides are TGTGCCAGTAACCCCCGGACATCTGGGGCCAACGTCCTGACTTTC.

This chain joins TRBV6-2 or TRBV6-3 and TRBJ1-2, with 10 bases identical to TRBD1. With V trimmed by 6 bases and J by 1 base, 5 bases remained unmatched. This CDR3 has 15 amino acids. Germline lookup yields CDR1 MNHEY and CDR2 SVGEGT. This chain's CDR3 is CASSKRTGGNYGYTF. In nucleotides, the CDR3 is TGTGCCAGCAGCAAACGGACAGGGGGTAACTATGGCTACACCTTC.

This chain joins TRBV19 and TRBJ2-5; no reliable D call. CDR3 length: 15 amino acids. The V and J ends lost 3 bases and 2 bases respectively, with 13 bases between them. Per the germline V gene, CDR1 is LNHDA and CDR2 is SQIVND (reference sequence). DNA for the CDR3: TGTGCCAGTAGTATCGGGTTAGGATTTCAAGAGACCCAGTACTTC. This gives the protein CASSIGLGFQETQYF.

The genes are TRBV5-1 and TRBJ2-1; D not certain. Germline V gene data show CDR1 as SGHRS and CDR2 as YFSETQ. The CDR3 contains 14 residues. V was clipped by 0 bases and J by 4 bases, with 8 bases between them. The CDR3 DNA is TGCGCCAGCAGCTTGGACAGTACATACAATGAGCAGTTCTTC. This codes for CASSLDSTYNEQFF.

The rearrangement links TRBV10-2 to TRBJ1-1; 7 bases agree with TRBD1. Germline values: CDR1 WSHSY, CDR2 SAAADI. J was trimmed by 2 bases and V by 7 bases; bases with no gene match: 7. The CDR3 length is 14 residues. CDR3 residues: CASTVGTANTEAFF. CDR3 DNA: TGCGCCAGCACCGTCGGGACAGCTAACACTGAAGCTTTCTTT.

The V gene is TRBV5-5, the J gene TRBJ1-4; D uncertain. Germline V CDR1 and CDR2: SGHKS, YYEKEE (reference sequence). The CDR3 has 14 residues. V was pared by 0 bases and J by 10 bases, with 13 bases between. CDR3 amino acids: CASSLVQPGGKLFF. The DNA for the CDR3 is TGTGCCAGCAGCTTGGTCCAGCCTGGTGGAAAACTGTTTTTT.

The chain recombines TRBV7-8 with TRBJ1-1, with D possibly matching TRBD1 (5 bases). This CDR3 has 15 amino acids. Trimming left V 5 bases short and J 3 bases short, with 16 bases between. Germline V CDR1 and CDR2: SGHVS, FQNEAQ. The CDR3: CASSPAEGLDTEAFF. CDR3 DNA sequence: TGTGCCAGCAGCCCCGCCGAGGGGTTGGACACTGAAGCTTTCTTT.

The DNA for the CDR3 is TGTGCCAGCAGGCCAGGGCAGTATGGCTACACCTTC. It specifies CASRPGQYGYTF. The chain is built from TRBV5-6 and TRBJ1-2; possible D gene TRBD1, 5 bases. With 5 bases removed from V and 5 bases from J, the gap between germline ends came to 10 bases. Germline V gives CDR1 SGHDT, CDR2 YYEEEE. The CDR3 is 12 amino acids.

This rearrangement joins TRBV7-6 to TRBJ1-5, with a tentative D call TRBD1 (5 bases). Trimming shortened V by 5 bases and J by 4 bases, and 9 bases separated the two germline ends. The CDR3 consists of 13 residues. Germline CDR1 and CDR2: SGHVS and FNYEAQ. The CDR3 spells CASSRDGNQPQHF. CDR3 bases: TGTGCCAGCAGCCGGGACGGGAATCAGCCCCAGCATTTT.

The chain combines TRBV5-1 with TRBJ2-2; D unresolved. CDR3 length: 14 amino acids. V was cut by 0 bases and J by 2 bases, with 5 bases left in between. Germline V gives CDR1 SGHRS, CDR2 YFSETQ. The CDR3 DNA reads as TGCGCCAGCAGCTTGGAGGGAAACACCGGGGAGCTGTTTTTT. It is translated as CASSLEGNTGELFF.

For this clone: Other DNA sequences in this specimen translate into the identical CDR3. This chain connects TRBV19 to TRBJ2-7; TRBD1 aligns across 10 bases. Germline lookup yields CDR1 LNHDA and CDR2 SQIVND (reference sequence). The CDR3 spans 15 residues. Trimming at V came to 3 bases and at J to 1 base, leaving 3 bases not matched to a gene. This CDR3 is CASSIGTGASYEQYF. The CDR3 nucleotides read TGTGCCAGTAGTATCGGGACAGGGGCTTCCTACGAGCAGTACTTC.

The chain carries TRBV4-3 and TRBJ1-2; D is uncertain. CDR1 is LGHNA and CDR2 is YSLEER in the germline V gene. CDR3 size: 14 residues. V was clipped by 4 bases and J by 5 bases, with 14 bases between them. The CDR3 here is CASSPHKGGYGYTF. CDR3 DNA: TGCGCCAGCAGCCCCCATAAGGGTGGGTATGGCTACACCTTC.

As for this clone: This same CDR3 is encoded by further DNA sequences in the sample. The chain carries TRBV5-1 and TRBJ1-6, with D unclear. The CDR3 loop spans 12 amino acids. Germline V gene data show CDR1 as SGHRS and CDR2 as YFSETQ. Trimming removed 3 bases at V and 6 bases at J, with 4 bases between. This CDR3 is CASSSGNSPLHF. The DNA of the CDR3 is TGCGCCAGCAGCTCTGGTAATTCACCCCTCCACTTT.

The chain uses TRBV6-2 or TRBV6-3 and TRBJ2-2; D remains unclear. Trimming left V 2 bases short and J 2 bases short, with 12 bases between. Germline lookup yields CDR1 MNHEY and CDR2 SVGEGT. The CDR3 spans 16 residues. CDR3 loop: CASSYRDGYNTGELFF. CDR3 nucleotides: TGTGCCAGCAGTTACAGGGATGGGTACAACACCGGGGAGCTGTTTTTT.

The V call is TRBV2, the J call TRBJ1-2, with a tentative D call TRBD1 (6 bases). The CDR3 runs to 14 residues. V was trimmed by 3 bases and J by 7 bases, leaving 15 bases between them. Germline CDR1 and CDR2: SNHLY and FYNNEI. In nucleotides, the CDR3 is TGTGCCAGCAGTGAGGTGGGGGCGATCTCTGGCTACACCTTC. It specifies CASSEVGAISGYTF.

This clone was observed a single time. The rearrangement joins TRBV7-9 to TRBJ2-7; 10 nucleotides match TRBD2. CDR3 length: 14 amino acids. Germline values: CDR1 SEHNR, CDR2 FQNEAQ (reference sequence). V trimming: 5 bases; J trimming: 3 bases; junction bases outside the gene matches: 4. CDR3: CASSLSSGSYEQYF. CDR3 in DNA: TGTGCCAGCAGCCTATCTAGCGGGAGCTACGAGCAGTACTTC.

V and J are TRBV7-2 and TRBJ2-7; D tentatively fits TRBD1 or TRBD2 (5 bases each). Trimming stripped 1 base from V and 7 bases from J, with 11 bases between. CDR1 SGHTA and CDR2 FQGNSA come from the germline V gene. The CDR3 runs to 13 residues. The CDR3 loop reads CASSLGGAGEQYF. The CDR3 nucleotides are TGTGCCAGCAGCTTAGGAGGGGCCGGGGAGCAGTACTTC.

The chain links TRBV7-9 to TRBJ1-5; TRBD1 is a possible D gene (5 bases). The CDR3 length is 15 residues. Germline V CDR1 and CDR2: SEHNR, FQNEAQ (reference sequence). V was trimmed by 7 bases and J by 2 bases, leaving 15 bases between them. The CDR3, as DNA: TGTGCCAGCACCGACGGGGGGGTCGGCAATCAGCCCCAGCATTTT. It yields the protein CASTDGGVGNQPQHF.